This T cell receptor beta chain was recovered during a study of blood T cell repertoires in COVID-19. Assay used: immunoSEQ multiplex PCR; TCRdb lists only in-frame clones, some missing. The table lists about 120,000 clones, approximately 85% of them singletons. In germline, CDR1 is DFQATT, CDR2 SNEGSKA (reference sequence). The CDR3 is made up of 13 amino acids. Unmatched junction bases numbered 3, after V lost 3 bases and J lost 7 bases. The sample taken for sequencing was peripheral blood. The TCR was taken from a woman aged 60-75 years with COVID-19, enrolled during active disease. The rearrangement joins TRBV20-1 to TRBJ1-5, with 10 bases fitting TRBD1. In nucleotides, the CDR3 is TGCAGTGCTAGTGGGGACAGGGGACAGCCCCAGCATTTT. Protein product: CSASGDRGQPQHF.